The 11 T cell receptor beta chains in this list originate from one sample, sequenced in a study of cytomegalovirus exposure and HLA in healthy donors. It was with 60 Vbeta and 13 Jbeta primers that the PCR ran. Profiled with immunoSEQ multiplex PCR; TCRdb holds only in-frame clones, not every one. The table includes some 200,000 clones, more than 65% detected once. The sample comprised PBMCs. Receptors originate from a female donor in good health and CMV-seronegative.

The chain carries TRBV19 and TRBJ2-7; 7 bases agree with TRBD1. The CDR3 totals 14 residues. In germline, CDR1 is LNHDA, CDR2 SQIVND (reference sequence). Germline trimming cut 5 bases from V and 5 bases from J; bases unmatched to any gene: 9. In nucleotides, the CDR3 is TGTGCCAGTAGTTCCTTGACAGGGACCCACGAGCAGTACTTC. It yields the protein CASSSLTGTHEQYF.

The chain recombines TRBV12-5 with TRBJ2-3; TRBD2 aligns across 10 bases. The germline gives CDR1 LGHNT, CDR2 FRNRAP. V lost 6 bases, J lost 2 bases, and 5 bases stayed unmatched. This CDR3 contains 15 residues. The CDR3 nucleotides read TGTGCTAGTGGAGGGACTAGCGCTTCCACAGATACGCAGTATTTT. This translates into CASGGTSASTDTQYF.

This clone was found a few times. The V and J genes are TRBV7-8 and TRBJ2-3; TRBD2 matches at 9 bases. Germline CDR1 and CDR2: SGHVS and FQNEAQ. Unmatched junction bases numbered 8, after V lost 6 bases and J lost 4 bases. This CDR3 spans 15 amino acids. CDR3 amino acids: CASRRGGAGADTQYF. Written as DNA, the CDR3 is TGTGCCAGCAGGCGCGGGGGGGCCGGGGCAGATACGCAGTATTTT.

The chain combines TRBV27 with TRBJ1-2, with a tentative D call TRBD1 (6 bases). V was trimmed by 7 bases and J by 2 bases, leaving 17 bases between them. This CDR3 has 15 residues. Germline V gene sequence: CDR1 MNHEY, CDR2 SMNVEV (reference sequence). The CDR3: CASTPRGALNYGYTF. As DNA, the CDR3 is TGTGCCAGCACTCCGCGGGGGGCGTTGAACTATGGCTACACCTTC.

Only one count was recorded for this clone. CDR3 DNA: TGTGCCAGCAGCTGGACAGGTTGGAACGAGCAGTACTTC. Translated, it gives CASSWTGWNEQYF. This chain connects TRBV28 to TRBJ2-7; 7 bases map to TRBD1. The CDR3 covers 13 residues. The J segment lost 5 bases and the V segment lost 6 bases, leaving 7 bases of the junction unmatched. Per germline, CDR1 MDHEN and CDR2 SYDVKM.

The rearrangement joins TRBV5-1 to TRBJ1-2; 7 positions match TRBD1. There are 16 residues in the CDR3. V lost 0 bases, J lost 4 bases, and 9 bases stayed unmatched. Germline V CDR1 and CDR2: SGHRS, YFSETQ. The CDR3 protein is CASSLGETGTGYGYTF. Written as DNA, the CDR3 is TGCGCCAGCAGCTTGGGGGAGACAGGGACCGGCTATGGCTACACCTTC. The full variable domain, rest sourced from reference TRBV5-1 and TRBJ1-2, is KAGVTQTPRYLIKTRGQQVTLSCSPISGHRSVSWYQQTPGQGLQFLFEYFSETQRNKGNFPGRFSGRQFSNSRSEMNVSTLELGDSALYLCASSLGETGTGYGYTFGSGTRLTVV.

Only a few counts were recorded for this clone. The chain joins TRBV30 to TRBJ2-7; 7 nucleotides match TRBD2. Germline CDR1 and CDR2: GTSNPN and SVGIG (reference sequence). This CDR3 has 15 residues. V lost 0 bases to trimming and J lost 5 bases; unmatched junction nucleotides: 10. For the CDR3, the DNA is TGTGCCTGGAGTGTACGATGGGGTGCGGGGGACGAGCAGTACTTC. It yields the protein CAWSVRWGAGDEQYF.

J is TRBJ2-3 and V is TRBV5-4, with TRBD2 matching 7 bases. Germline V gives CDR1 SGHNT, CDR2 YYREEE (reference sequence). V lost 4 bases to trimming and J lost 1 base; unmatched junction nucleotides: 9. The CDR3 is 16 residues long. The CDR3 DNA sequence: TGTGCCAGCAGCCAATACAGCGGGGCGGGCACAGATACGCAGTATTTT. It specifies CASSQYSGAGTDTQYF. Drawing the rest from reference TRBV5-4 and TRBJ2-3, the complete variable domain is ETGVTQSPTHLIKTRGQQVTLRCSSQSGHNTVSWYQQALGQGPQFIFQYYREEENGRGNFPPRFSGLQFPNYSSELNVNALELDDSALYLCASSQYSGAGTDTQYFGPGTRLTVL.

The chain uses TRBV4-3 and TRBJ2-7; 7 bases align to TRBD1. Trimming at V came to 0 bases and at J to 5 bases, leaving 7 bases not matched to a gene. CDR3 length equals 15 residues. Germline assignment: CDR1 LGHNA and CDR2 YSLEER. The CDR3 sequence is CASSQDVRGINEQYF. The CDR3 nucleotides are TGCGCCAGCAGCCAAGATGTCAGGGGGATTAACGAGCAGTACTTC.

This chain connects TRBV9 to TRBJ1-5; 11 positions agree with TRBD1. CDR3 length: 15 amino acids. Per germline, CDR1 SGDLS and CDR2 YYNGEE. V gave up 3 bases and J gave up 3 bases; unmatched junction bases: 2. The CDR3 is CASSEGQGDNQPQHF. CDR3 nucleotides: TGTGCCAGCAGCGAGGGACAGGGGGACAATCAGCCCCAGCATTTT.

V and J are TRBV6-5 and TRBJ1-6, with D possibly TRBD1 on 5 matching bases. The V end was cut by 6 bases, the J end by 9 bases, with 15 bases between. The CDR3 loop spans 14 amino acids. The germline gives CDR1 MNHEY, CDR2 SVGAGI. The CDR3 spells CASSTRGEVSPLHF. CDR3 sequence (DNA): TGTGCCAGCAGCACCCGGGGGGAGGTTTCACCCCTCCACTTT.